Shown below are 14 T cell receptor beta chains from a single sample sequenced in a study of tumor-infiltrating lymphocytes in primary liver carcinoma. TCR beta cDNA came from about 500 ng total RNA, primed with a constant-region primer. ARM-PCR, slightly modified, supplied the TCR beta libraries through three nested multiplex PCR rounds. Amplification in the first two PCR rounds was performed using TRBV1-TRBV30 forward primers and a C-beta reverse primer for 10 cycles each. Each CDR3 protein gets one entry after TCRdb re-called the multiplex PCR reads with MiXCR. The table includes almost 200,000 distinct CDR3 sequences, approximately 64% detected once. The researchers obtained blood RNA from unsorted whole blood and also extracted germline DNA. The sample consisted of peripheral blood. The receptor set was obtained from a woman aged 55 to 70 with primary liver carcinoma and hepatitis B virus infection.

Comments on this clonotype: The junction does not match germline at one end; this may be a read error. CDR3 sequence: CAGSLAPSTDTQYF. The CDR3, as DNA: TGTGCCGGCAGCTTAGCTCCGTCCACAGATACGCAGTATTTT. The chain has TRBV11-2 and TRBJ2-3; D remains ambiguous. Germline V gene lookup returns CDR1 SGHAT and CDR2 FQNNGV. There are 14 residues in the CDR3. Filled out from reference TRBV11-2 and TRBJ2-3, the complete variable domain reads EAGVAQSPRYKIIEKRQSVAFWCNPISGHATLYWYQQILGQGPKLLIQFQNNGVVDDSQLPKDRFSAERLKGVDSTLKIQPAKLEDSAVYLCAGSLAPSTDTQYFGPGTRLTVL.

This clonotype appeared many times. V and J are TRBV6-5 and TRBJ2-7; D is undetermined. The CDR3 runs 14 residues. V was trimmed by 2 bases and J by 2 bases, leaving 10 bases between them. Germline V lookup: CDR1 MNHEY, CDR2 SVGAGI. The CDR3 coding sequence is TGTGCCAGCAGTTACATCGGACCGGCCTACGAGCAGTACTTC. As protein: CASSYIGPAYEQYF.

As regards this clonotype: A much larger clone is a single base away; this may be a read error. This chain joins TRBV4-2 and TRBJ1-2, with 8 bases identical to TRBD1. This CDR3 has 13 residues. CDR1 and CDR2 (germline): LGHNA, YNFKEQ. The CDR3 DNA reads TGTGCCAGCATCCAAGGGACAGGTGATGGCTACACCTTC. This sequence encodes CASIQGTGDGYTF.

On this clonotype: Since a much larger clone is just one base distant, this may be a read error. J is TRBJ2-2 and V is TRBV6-5; 7 positions match TRBD1. The CDR3 has 13 residues. Germline V CDR1 and CDR2: MNHEY, SVGAGI. CDR3 amino acids: CASSWDSTRELFF. DNA of the CDR3: TGTGCCAGCAGCTGGGACAGCACCAGGGAGCTGTTTTTT.

This clonotype was recorded at least ten times. V is TRBV11-3 and J is TRBJ2-1; maybe TRBD2 (6 bases). The germline V and J ends were trimmed by 5 bases and 9 bases, with 17 bases remaining between them. This CDR3 has 14 amino acids. Germline CDR1 is SGHNT and CDR2 is YENEEA. The CDR3 is CASSVAGLSGEQFF. CDR3 nucleotide sequence: TGTGCCAGCAGCGTTGCGGGACTGTCTGGTGAGCAGTTCTTC.

V usage is TRBV11-2 and J usage is TRBJ2-1; D gene unclear. CDR3 length: 15 amino acids. Germline values: CDR1 SGHAT, CDR2 FQNNGV. V shed 5 bases and J shed 6 bases, with 17 bases lying between them. The CDR3 DNA is TGTGCCAGCAGCCCTCCAGGAAGGATATCCAATGAGCAGTTCTTC. Translated: CASSPPGRISNEQFF.

In the case of this clonotype: A read error is possible here, since a much larger clone lies one base away. The chain uses TRBV7-8 and TRBJ1-6; D is perhaps TRBD1 (6 bases). This CDR3 spans 16 amino acids. Germline CDR1 is SGHVS and CDR2 is FQNEAQ. The CDR3 nucleotides read TGTGCCAGCAGCTTAAGGCTGGGAACAGGGACCTCACCCCTCCGCTTT. Protein: CASSLRLGTGTSPLRF.

About this clonotype itself: A junction end diverges from the germline sequence, so it may reflect a read error. This rearrangement joins TRBV28 to TRBJ1-6; possibly TRBD1 for D (5 bases). Looked up from germline, CDR1 is MDHEN and CDR2 is SYDVKM. The CDR3 runs 15 residues. The CDR3 here is CVSSVRDPEDSPLHF. The CDR3 region has the DNA TGTGTCAGCAGTGTCCGGGACCCGGAAGATTCACCCCTCCACTTT.

This chain connects TRBV4-2 to TRBJ2-3; D is perhaps TRBD2 (6 bases). CDR1 is LGHNA, CDR2 YNFKEQ, per germline. V was pared by 8 bases and J by 1 base, with 16 bases between. CDR3 length equals 15 residues. CDR3 coding DNA: TGTGCCAGCGCGAGCGGGCTCCCCTGCACAGATACGCAGTATTTT. Its protein product is CASASGLPCTDTQYF.

Points on this clonotype: Just one base apart from a much larger clone, this may be a read error. The chain is built from TRBV5-4 and TRBJ2-1; 7 bases map to TRBD2. Per germline, CDR1 SGHNT and CDR2 YYREEE (reference sequence). This CDR3 has 13 residues. In nucleotides, the CDR3 is TGTGCCGGCAGCTCCGGGAGGTCGAATGAGCAGTTCTTC. Protein: CAGSSGRSNEQFF.

Concerning this clonotype itself: This clone may be a read error of a much larger clone one base away. CDR3 in amino acids: CASSPGLAESQEAQYF. The CDR3 nucleotides read TGTGCCAGCAGCCCTGGACTAGCGGAATCCCAAGAGGCCCAGTACTTC. The chain carries TRBV6-9 and TRBJ2-5; 10 bases match TRBD2. CDR1 is MNHGY and CDR2 is SVAAGI in the germline V gene. The CDR3 has 16 amino acids.

Only one count was recorded for this clonotype. A much larger clonotype is one base distant, so this may be a read error. This sequence joins TRBV12-5 and TRBJ1-1, with D unresolved. The CDR3 is 12 residues long. Germline loops: CDR1 LGHNT, CDR2 FRNRAP. The CDR3 bases are TGTGCTAGTCGCAGAGCGAACATTGAAGCTTTCTTT. Translation: CASRRANIEAFF.

To note about this clonotype: Given the absence of the conserved phenylalanine or tryptophan at the CDR3 end, a read error is likely. The chain links TRBV4-2 to TRBJ2-7; TRBD2 aligns across 10 bases. Germline V gene data show CDR1 as LGHNA and CDR2 as YNFKEQ. CDR3 length equals 15 residues. The CDR3 loop is CTSSTSGRAGYEQYL. DNA for the CDR3: TGTACCAGCAGCACGAGCGGGAGGGCGGGATACGAGCAGTACTTA.

A note on this clonotype: One junction end disagrees with the germline gene, perhaps due to a read error. V is TRBV11-1 and J is TRBJ2-2; D is tentatively TRBD1 or TRBD2 (5 bases each). The CDR3 extends over 12 amino acids. Germline values: CDR1 SGHAT, CDR2 FQDESV (reference sequence). The CDR3 here is CASSPLLGELLF. The CDR3 region has the DNA TGTGCCAGCAGCCCACTACTAGGGGAGCTGTTATTT.